Shown below are 24 T cell receptor beta chains from a single sample sequenced in a study of blood T cell repertoires in COVID-19. Data came from immunoSEQ multiplex PCR; TCRdb stores just in-frame clones and leaves some out. There are 300,000 to 350,000 clones in the sample; nearly 90% occur only once, and about 8.4% lies in the top ten. Sample: PBMCs or T cells enriched from blood (not recorded which). These receptors were collected from a woman younger than 45 who had recovered from COVID-19.

This chain uses TRBV15 with TRBJ2-7; 7 bases fit TRBD2. V lost 5 bases to trimming and J lost 4 bases; unmatched junction nucleotides: 32. The CDR3 spans 22 residues. Germline values: CDR1 LNHNV, CDR2 YYDKDF (reference sequence). CDR3 sequence: CATSAGRTSAGRSGHSIYEQYF. DNA of the CDR3: TGTGCCACCAGCGCCGGGAGGACTAGTGCCGGTAGGAGCGGTCATTCAATATACGAGCAGTACTTC.

The chain couples TRBV19 to TRBJ2-7; TRBD2 agrees at 7 bases. CDR3 size: 12 residues. After removal of 6 bases from V and 6 bases from J, the junction contained 5 bases not matched to a gene. From germline, CDR1 is LNHDA and CDR2 SQIVND (reference sequence). This CDR3 reads CASSLGLGEQYF. The DNA of the CDR3 is TGTGCCAGTAGCCTCGGACTAGGCGAGCAGTACTTC.

The rearrangement links TRBV5-1 to TRBJ1-4; D not resolved. From germline, CDR1 is SGHRS and CDR2 YFSETQ. V was cut by 4 bases and J by 3 bases, with 16 bases left in between. The CDR3 spans 16 residues. CDR3 DNA sequence: TGCGCCAGCAGCCTTCCCTCCCCTGTTGCTAATGAAAAACTGTTTTTT. This sequence encodes CASSLPSPVANEKLFF.

This sequence joins TRBV13 and TRBJ2-5; 14 nucleotides agree with TRBD2. V was clipped by 5 bases and J by 4 bases; unmatched bases: 12. CDR1 is PRHDT, CDR2 FYEKMQ, per germline (reference sequence). CDR3 size: 18 residues. The CDR3 spells CASSLGTSGSLGGETQYF. DNA of the CDR3: TGTGCCAGCAGCCTCGGGACTAGCGGGAGCCTCGGGGGAGAGACCCAGTACTTC.

This clone has only one observation. This chain uses TRBV7-2 with TRBJ2-3, with 14 bases that match TRBD2. Per the germline V gene, CDR1 is SGHTA and CDR2 is FQGNSA. The CDR3 runs 18 residues. J was trimmed by 3 bases and V by 4 bases; bases with no gene match: 9. CDR3 region: CASSSRPWTSGRTDTQYF. Written as DNA, the CDR3 is TGTGCCAGCAGCTCCCGCCCCTGGACTAGCGGGAGGACAGATACGCAGTATTTT.

V usage is TRBV27 and J usage is TRBJ1-5; TRBD1 might be the D (5 bases). Germline CDR1 MNHEY, CDR2 SMNVEV (reference sequence). The CDR3 contains 13 residues. Deletions cut 7 bases from V and 4 bases from J, with 11 bases between. CDR3: CASKGQGNQPQHF. The CDR3, as DNA: TGTGCCAGCAAGGGGCAGGGTAATCAGCCCCAGCATTTT.

The chain is built from TRBV19 and TRBJ2-7, with 8 bases aligning to TRBD1. CDR3 length: 14 amino acids. Unmatched junction bases numbered 8, after V lost 10 bases and J lost 0 bases. Germline loops: CDR1 LNHDA, CDR2 SQIVND (reference sequence). The CDR3 DNA is TGTGCCACTTCGGACAGGGAGAGCTCCTACGAGCAGTACTTC. Encoded protein: CATSDRESSYEQYF.

This chain links TRBV7-2 with TRBJ2-3; TRBD2 matches 10 bases. The CDR3 sequence is 17 residues long. The V segment lost 1 base and the J segment 4 bases; nucleotides outside the gene matches: 8. Per germline, CDR1 SGHTA and CDR2 FQGNSA. The CDR3 spells CASSLGGSGRWSDTQYF. For the CDR3, the DNA is TGTGCCAGCAGCTTAGGCGGTAGCGGGAGGTGGTCAGATACGCAGTATTTT. Full variable domain (missing parts from reference TRBV7-2 and TRBJ2-3): GAGVSQSPSNKVTEKGKDVELRCDPISGHTALYWYRQSLGQGLEFLIYFQGNSAPDKSGLPSDRFSAERTGGSVSTLTIQRTQQEDSAVYLCASSLGGSGRWSDTQYFGPGTRLTVL.

This rearrangement joins TRBV29-1 to TRBJ2-7, with 10 bases that match TRBD1. Germline values: CDR1 SQVTM, CDR2 ANQGSEA. J lost 2 bases, V lost 0 bases, and 1 base had no gene match. The CDR3 contains 14 residues. The CDR3 sequence: CSVEEGQGAYEQYF. The CDR3 DNA sequence: TGCAGCGTTGAAGAAGGACAGGGGGCCTACGAGCAGTACTTC.

This chain joins TRBV16 and TRBJ1-1; D call uncertain. Trimming removed 0 bases from V and 1 base from J, with 6 bases in between. Per the germline V gene, CDR1 is KGHSY and CDR2 is FQNENV. The CDR3 sequence is 14 residues long. CDR3 in amino acids: CASSQSSGNTEAFF. CDR3 in DNA: TGTGCCAGCAGCCAATCGTCGGGGAACACTGAAGCTTTCTTT.

V is TRBV27 and J is TRBJ2-7, with TRBD2 as a possible D gene (6 bases). This CDR3 region has 17 residues. Germline V gene sequence: CDR1 MNHEY, CDR2 SMNVEV (reference sequence). Trimming cost V 4 bases and J 7 bases, with 26 bases left between them. CDR3 in DNA: TGTGCCAGCAGTTCGGGGCTATTCAGGCGGGACCTTAAGGAGCAGTACTTC. Translating gives CASSSGLFRRDLKEQYF.

The gene calls are TRBV6-5 and TRBJ2-5, with D perhaps matching TRBD1 (6 bases). The CDR3 is 16 residues long. V dropped 0 bases and J dropped 3 bases, with 14 bases sitting between them. The germline CDR1 and CDR2 sequences are MNHEY and SVGAGI. CDR3 sequence reads: CASSYSRGSPKETQYF. Written as DNA, the CDR3 is TGTGCCAGCAGTTACTCTAGGGGGTCCCCCAAAGAGACCCAGTACTTC.

The chain combines TRBV11-2 with TRBJ1-1; TRBD1 is a possible D gene (5 bases). The CDR3 runs to 13 residues. Germline values: CDR1 SGHAT, CDR2 FQNNGV. The V end was cut by 5 bases, the J end by 7 bases, with 14 bases between. CDR3: CASSQEGVGEAFF. The CDR3 nucleotides read TGTGCCAGCAGCCAAGAAGGGGTTGGTGAAGCTTTCTTT.

The chain recombines TRBV7-9 with TRBJ1-2; no firm D call. Trimming removed 9 bases at V and 5 bases at J, with 22 bases between. CDR1 is SEHNR and CDR2 is FQNEAQ in the germline V gene (reference sequence). CDR3 length: 15 amino acids. CDR3 residues: CARYELARHLYGYTF. The CDR3 coding sequence is TGTGCCAGATACGAGCTCGCTCGACACCTTTATGGCTACACCTTC. Full variable domain (remainder filled in from reference TRBV7-9 and TRBJ1-2): DTGVSQNPRHKITKRGQNVTFRCDPISEHNRLYWYRQTLGQGPEFLTYFQNEAQLEKSRLLSDRFSAERPKGSFSTLEIQRTEQGDSAMYLCARYELARHLYGYTFGSGTRLTVV.

V usage is TRBV11-1 and J usage is TRBJ2-1; D is possibly TRBD2 (5 bases). This CDR3 contains 14 residues. Trimming pared 2 bases from V and 5 bases from J, leaving 10 bases between. In germline, CDR1 is SGHAT, CDR2 FQDESV (reference sequence). Here the CDR3 reads CASSLITGNNEQFF. For the CDR3, the DNA is TGTGCCAGCAGCTTAATCACCGGGAACAATGAGCAGTTCTTC.

The chain recombines TRBV4-2 with TRBJ2-5, with D perhaps matching TRBD1 (5 bases). V gave up 0 bases and J gave up 5 bases, with 16 bases separating them. Germline CDR1 is LGHNA and CDR2 is YNFKEQ. The CDR3 sequence is 16 residues long. CDR3 sequence: CASSQDVGAWVETQYF. The CDR3 region has the DNA TGTGCCAGCAGCCAAGATGTAGGGGCGTGGGTGGAGACCCAGTACTTC.

The chain combines TRBV7-8 with TRBJ1-5; D is perhaps TRBD1 (6 bases). Germline CDR1 SGHVS, CDR2 FQNEAQ. The CDR3 consists of 14 residues. V was clipped by 3 bases and J by 5 bases, with 11 bases between them. The CDR3 protein is CASSFGQSHQPQHF. In DNA form, the CDR3 reads TGTGCCAGCAGCTTCGGACAGTCACATCAGCCCCAGCATTTT.

This clone was found once. V is TRBV6-2 or TRBV6-3 and J is TRBJ2-7; 11 nucleotides line up with TRBD2. Per germline, CDR1 MNHEY and CDR2 SVGEGT. With 2 bases clipped from V and 6 bases from J, the junction kept 9 bases outside the gene matches. The CDR3 contains 16 residues. CDR3 DNA: TGTGCCAGCAGTTACCCACTAGCGGGAGTTAGGGGCGAGCAGTACTTC. Its translation is CASSYPLAGVRGEQYF.

This rearrangement joins TRBV29-1 to TRBJ1-1; 8 positions agree with TRBD1. Per the germline V gene, CDR1 is SQVTM and CDR2 is ANQGSEA. V shed 8 bases and J 4 bases; nucleotides not matched to a gene: 9. CDR3 size: 13 residues. CDR3 loop: CSPETGEGTEAFF. The CDR3 DNA is TGCAGCCCTGAGACAGGGGAGGGCACTGAAGCTTTCTTT.

The chain uses TRBV5-1 and TRBJ2-7; no clear D. Germline loops: CDR1 SGHRS, CDR2 YFSETQ. Trimming took off 1 base at V and 0 bases at J, with 14 bases between the two ends. The CDR3 contains 16 residues. CDR3 loop: CASSLRPRSSSYEQYF. CDR3 in DNA: TGCGCCAGCAGCTTGAGGCCCAGGTCCTCCTCCTACGAGCAGTACTTC.

The chain carries TRBV7-9 and TRBJ1-4; 7 bases align to TRBD1. The CDR3 covers 15 residues. Germline lookup yields CDR1 SEHNR and CDR2 FQNEAQ (reference sequence). The junction had 11 bases not matched to a gene; V was cut back by 5 bases and J by 8 bases. The CDR3 region has the DNA TGTGCCAGCAGCCCTGGACAGGTCCGTGAGGAAAAACTGTTTTTT. Translating gives CASSPGQVREEKLFF.

This sequence joins TRBV3-1 (or the pseudogene TRBV3-2) and TRBJ1-3; D may be TRBD1 (6 bases). Trimming left V 6 bases short and J 2 bases short, with 11 bases between. This CDR3 has 14 amino acids. Germline CDR1 and CDR2: LGHDT and YNNKEL (reference sequence). For the CDR3, the DNA is TGTGCCAGCAGTCCCAGGGGAGCTGGAAACACCATATATTTT. Its protein is CASSPRGAGNTIYF.

The gene calls are TRBV13 and TRBJ1-2; 7 nucleotides line up with TRBD1. V dropped 6 bases and J dropped 0; count of bases not matched to a gene: 7. The CDR3 has 15 residues. Germline-derived CDR1 and CDR2 are PRHDT and FYEKMQ (reference sequence). CDR3 nucleotides: TGTGCCAGCAGACCTTACAGGGGCACTAACTATGGCTACACCTTC. This gives the protein CASRPYRGTNYGYTF.

The gene calls are TRBV5-1 and TRBJ1-1, with a weak D call TRBD1 (6 bases). Germline V CDR1 and CDR2: SGHRS, YFSETQ. CDR3 length: 18 amino acids. Trimming shortened V by 1 base and J by 4 bases, and 23 bases separated the two germline ends. CDR3 protein: CASSLLRGGAGPATEAFF. The CDR3 DNA reads as TGCGCCAGCAGCTTGCTCCGAGGGGGGGCAGGGCCAGCCACTGAAGCTTTCTTT.